A selection of T cell receptor beta chains follows, all from one sample in a study of cytomegalovirus exposure and HLA in healthy donors. Produced via immunoSEQ multiplex PCR; TCRdb's table is partial and in-frame only. The table lists some 82,000 clones, about 81% of them singletons. Material for sequencing was PBMCs. All receptors come from a woman between 50 and 59 years old in good health and CMV-seronegative. CDR3s include the opening cysteine and the closing phenylalanine or tryptophan. The order of the fields is J gene, clone size, V gene, D gene, CDR3 protein, CDR3 DNA. The D gene is left open where the match is weak. The size field is filled for only some rows; it gives once, few, many or a size class.

J gene: TRBJ2-5; clone size: -; V gene: TRBV5-8; D gene: -; CDR3 protein: CASSLGQASFQETQYF; CDR3 DNA: TGTGCCAGCAGCTTGGGACAGGCTTCCTTCCAAGAGACCCAGTACTTC
J gene: TRBJ2-1; clone size: once; V gene: TRBV19; D gene: -; CDR3 protein: CASSIDRLAGEQFF; CDR3 DNA: TGTGCCAGTAGTATAGATCGGCTAGCAGGTGAGCAGTTCTTC
J gene: TRBJ1-4; clone size: -; V gene: TRBV12-5; D gene: -; CDR3 protein: CASGLVLDKVNEKLFF; CDR3 DNA: TGTGCTAGTGGTTTGGTCTTGGACAAGGTTAATGAAAAACTGTTTTTT
J gene: TRBJ2-2; clone size: -; V gene: TRBV6-5; D gene: TRBD1; CDR3 protein: CASTPGQGAGELFF; CDR3 DNA: TGTGCCAGCACCCCGGGACAGGGCGCCGGGGAGCTGTTTTTT
J gene: TRBJ1-1; clone size: few; V gene: TRBV6-5; D gene: -; CDR3 protein: CASSITGTMNTEAFF; CDR3 DNA: TGTGCCAGCAGTATTACCGGGACAATGAACACTGAAGCTTTCTTT
J gene: TRBJ2-1; clone size: -; V gene: TRBV19; D gene: -; CDR3 protein: CASTDRTFGEQFF; CDR3 DNA: TGTGCCAGTACGGACAGAACCTTTGGTGAGCAGTTCTTC
J gene: TRBJ2-1; clone size: -; V gene: TRBV7-8; D gene: TRBD1; CDR3 protein: CASSLSDRGIYNEQFF; CDR3 DNA: TGTGCCAGCAGCTTATCGGACAGGGGGATTTACAATGAGCAGTTCTTC
J gene: TRBJ2-7; clone size: -; V gene: TRBV29-1; D gene: TRBD1; CDR3 protein: CSVGQGAGRGHYYEQYF; CDR3 DNA: TGCAGCGTAGGACAGGGGGCCGGGCGGGGTCATTACTACGAGCAGTACTTC
J gene: TRBJ1-2; clone size: -; V gene: TRBV5-4; D gene: -; CDR3 protein: CASSVGDRFYGYTF; CDR3 DNA: TGTGCCAGCAGCGTAGGAGACAGATTCTATGGCTACACCTTC
J gene: TRBJ1-1; clone size: -; V gene: TRBV27; D gene: -; CDR3 protein: CASREGINTEAFF; CDR3 DNA: TGTGCCAGCAGGGAGGGTATAAACACTGAAGCTTTCTTT
J gene: TRBJ2-1; clone size: -; V gene: TRBV7-8; D gene: TRBD1; CDR3 protein: CASSFPPDRVLDEQFF; CDR3 DNA: TGTGCCAGCAGCTTTCCCCCGGACAGGGTGTTAGACGAGCAGTTCTTC
J gene: TRBJ1-1; clone size: -; V gene: TRBV7-2; D gene: TRBD1; CDR3 protein: CASSFERTGAEAFF; CDR3 DNA: TGTGCCAGCAGCTTCGAGCGGACAGGCGCTGAAGCTTTCTTT
J gene: TRBJ2-7; clone size: once; V gene: TRBV10-1; D gene: -; CDR3 protein: CASSESVGGETYEQYF; CDR3 DNA: TGCGCCAGCAGTGAGTCAGTTGGCGGGGAAACCTACGAGCAGTACTTC
J gene: TRBJ2-1; clone size: -; V gene: TRBV27; D gene: TRBD2; CDR3 protein: CASSPPGTSGSGNEQFF; CDR3 DNA: TGTGCCAGCAGTCCCCCAGGGACTAGCGGGAGTGGCAATGAGCAGTTCTTC
J gene: TRBJ1-2; clone size: -; V gene: TRBV5-1; D gene: -; CDR3 protein: CASSLAPGNDGYTF; CDR3 DNA: TGCGCCAGCAGCTTGGCACCAGGGAACGATGGCTACACCTTC
J gene: TRBJ2-7; clone size: -; V gene: TRBV28; D gene: -; CDR3 protein: CASSFGRIYEQYF; CDR3 DNA: TGTGCCAGCAGTTTCGGCAGGATCTACGAGCAGTACTTC
J gene: TRBJ2-6; clone size: -; V gene: TRBV7-2; D gene: TRBD1; CDR3 protein: CASSFQTGGGVLTF; CDR3 DNA: TGTGCCAGCAGCTTTCAGACAGGGGGTGGCGTCCTGACTTTC
J gene: TRBJ1-1; clone size: -; V gene: TRBV7-3; D gene: -; CDR3 protein: CASSLNGGSEAFF; CDR3 DNA: TGTGCCAGCAGCTTAAATGGGGGGTCTGAAGCTTTCTTT
J gene: TRBJ2-1; clone size: -; V gene: TRBV5-1; D gene: TRBD2; CDR3 protein: CASSLAQFGGNEQFF; CDR3 DNA: TGCGCCAGCAGCTTAGCACAGTTCGGGGGGAATGAGCAGTTCTTC
J gene: TRBJ2-1; clone size: -; V gene: TRBV2; D gene: -; CDR3 protein: CASSESSRSSYNEQFF; CDR3 DNA: TGTGCCAGCAGTGAATCTAGCAGGAGCTCCTACAATGAGCAGTTCTTC
J gene: TRBJ2-3; clone size: -; V gene: TRBV5-4; D gene: TRBD2; CDR3 protein: CASSLGGRAHWPGTDTQYF; CDR3 DNA: TGTGCCAGCAGCTTGGGTGGGAGGGCCCACTGGCCGGGCACAGATACGCAGTATTTT
J gene: TRBJ2-1; clone size: -; V gene: TRBV4-1; D gene: TRBD2; CDR3 protein: CASSQLAGGGNLLSSYNEQFF; CDR3 DNA: TGCGCCAGCAGCCAACTAGCGGGAGGGGGGAATCTTCTAAGCTCCTACAATGAGCAGTTCTTC
J gene: TRBJ1-1; clone size: -; V gene: TRBV6-5; D gene: -; CDR3 protein: CASSWGVGTEAFF; CDR3 DNA: TGTGCCAGCAGTTGGGGGGTAGGCACTGAAGCTTTCTTT
J gene: TRBJ2-1; clone size: -; V gene: TRBV19; D gene: TRBD2; CDR3 protein: CASTLAGGSNEQFF; CDR3 DNA: TGTGCCAGTACCCTAGCGGGAGGGTCCAATGAGCAGTTCTTC
J gene: TRBJ1-1; clone size: few; V gene: TRBV6-1; D gene: TRBD1; CDR3 protein: CASSEGFRDRGREAFF; CDR3 DNA: TGTGCCAGCAGTGAAGGGTTTAGGGACAGGGGCCGTGAAGCTTTCTTT
J gene: TRBJ2-1; clone size: -; V gene: TRBV25-1; D gene: TRBD2; CDR3 protein: CASSDPGRSGGLGEQFF; CDR3 DNA: TGTGCCAGCAGTGACCCCGGGCGTAGCGGGGGGTTGGGTGAGCAGTTCTTC
J gene: TRBJ2-1; clone size: -; V gene: TRBV11-2; D gene: -; CDR3 protein: CASSLGSYNEQFF; CDR3 DNA: TGTGCCAGCAGCTTAGGTAGCTACAATGAGCAGTTCTTC
J gene: TRBJ1-2; clone size: -; V gene: TRBV18; D gene: -; CDR3 protein: CASSPIWGEGYTF; CDR3 DNA: TGTGCCAGCTCACCAATCTGGGGGGAAGGCTACACCTTC
J gene: TRBJ2-1; clone size: -; V gene: TRBV18; D gene: TRBD2; CDR3 protein: CASSPQASGRAGEQFF; CDR3 DNA: TGTGCCAGCTCACCACAAGCTAGCGGGAGGGCCGGTGAGCAGTTCTTC
J gene: TRBJ2-2; clone size: -; V gene: TRBV6-5; D gene: TRBD1; CDR3 protein: CASSYDRANTGELFF; CDR3 DNA: TGTGCCAGCAGTTACGACAGGGCGAACACCGGGGAGCTGTTTTTT
J gene: TRBJ2-2; clone size: -; V gene: TRBV7-3; D gene: -; CDR3 protein: CASSFFSGNTGELFF; CDR3 DNA: TGTGCCAGCAGCTTCTTTAGCGGGAACACCGGGGAGCTGTTTTTT
J gene: TRBJ1-1; clone size: -; V gene: TRBV4-1; D gene: -; CDR3 protein: CASSQLQGIRTEAFF; CDR3 DNA: TGCGCCAGCAGCCAATTACAGGGAATTCGAACTGAAGCTTTCTTT
J gene: TRBJ1-5; clone size: -; V gene: TRBV6-5; D gene: -; CDR3 protein: CASSYVAGGQPQHF; CDR3 DNA: TGTGCCAGCAGTTACGTCGCCGGGGGACAGCCCCAGCATTTT
J gene: TRBJ2-1; clone size: -; V gene: TRBV16; D gene: -; CDR3 protein: CASSQYVISGSYNEQFF; CDR3 DNA: TGTGCCAGCAGCCAATACGTGATATCAGGGTCCTACAATGAGCAGTTCTTC
J gene: TRBJ2-5; clone size: -; V gene: TRBV5-6; D gene: -; CDR3 protein: CASSLGGVRARKETQYF; CDR3 DNA: TGTGCCAGCAGCTTGGGGGGAGTTCGAGCGCGGAAAGAGACCCAGTACTTC
J gene: TRBJ2-2; clone size: -; V gene: TRBV15; D gene: TRBD1; CDR3 protein: CATSSLQGDTGELFF; CDR3 DNA: TGTGCCACCAGCAGTCTGCAGGGGGACACCGGGGAGCTGTTTTTT
J gene: TRBJ2-1; clone size: -; V gene: TRBV15; D gene: -; CDR3 protein: CATSFGPGSGVYNEQFF; CDR3 DNA: -
J gene: TRBJ1-1; clone size: -; V gene: TRBV9; D gene: TRBD1; CDR3 protein: CASSVARDRDPTEAFF; CDR3 DNA: TGTGCCAGCAGCGTAGCCCGGGACAGGGATCCCACTGAAGCTTTCTTT
J gene: TRBJ2-7; clone size: -; V gene: TRBV6-5; D gene: -; CDR3 protein: CASSYTGLSSYEQYF; CDR3 DNA: TGTGCCAGCAGTTACACGGGACTCAGCTCCTACGAGCAGTACTTC
J gene: TRBJ2-2; clone size: -; V gene: TRBV10-3; D gene: -; CDR3 protein: CAISEGGSGELFF; CDR3 DNA: TGTGCCATCAGTGAGGGGGGGTCCGGGGAGCTGTTTTTT